This T cell receptor (beta chain) stems from a study of blood T cell repertoires in COVID-19. V was clipped by 7 bases and J by 3 bases; unmatched bases: 1. Germline V CDR1 and CDR2: MDHEN, SYDVKM. This CDR3 contains 13 residues. Generated by immunoSEQ multiplex PCR, the TCRdb table keeps only in-frame clones and is missing some. The sample contains roughly 250,000 clones, around 87% of which appear only once. The sequencing sample was made of PBMCs or T cells enriched from blood (not recorded which). The clonotype was recovered from a woman in her 50s who had recovered from COVID-19. This rearrangement joins TRBV28 to TRBJ1-5; 9 nucleotides align to TRBD1. The CDR3 sequence: CASNRGHNQPQHF. CDR3 DNA: TGTGCCAGCAACAGGGGGCACAATCAGCCCCAGCATTTT.